Listed here are 21 T cell receptor beta chains from one sample, sequenced in a study of cytomegalovirus exposure and HLA in healthy donors (dated by TCRdb to the late 2010s). Libraries were made using the immunoSEQ multiplex PCR assay. The multiplex PCR relied on a mix of 60 forward primers for TCR Vbeta segments and 13 reverse primers for TCR Jbeta segments. TCRdb re-hosts the immuneACCESS table, in-frame sequences only. Its copies lack some clones; in the studies checked, an unresolved V gene accounts for under half of them, and the cause for the rest is not known. The sample profile shows around 110,000 clones; around 80% of them were found once. The top ten constitute around 3.4% of the sample. Material for sequencing was PBMCs. The receptors come from a man aged 55 to 69 in good health and CMV-seronegative.

V gene TRBV30 combines with J gene TRBJ2-7; 7 bases map to TRBD1. CDR3 length: 13 residues. Germline V gene sequence: CDR1 GTSNPN, CDR2 SVGIG (reference sequence). V lost 4 bases, J lost 5 bases, and 8 bases stayed unmatched. The DNA of the CDR3 is TGTGCCTGGAACGGTAGGGGGCACCACGAGCAGTACTTC. Amino acid sequence: CAWNGRGHHEQYF. Combining the CDR3 with reference TRBV30 and TRBJ2-7 gives the whole variable domain SQTIHQWPATLVQPVGSPLSLECTVEGTSNPNLYWYRQAAGRGLQLLFYSVGIGQISSEVPQNLSASRPQDRQFILSSKKLLLSDSGFYLCAWNGRGHHEQYFGPGTRLTVT.

The genes are TRBV11-3 and TRBJ2-5; D not resolved. With 6 bases removed from V and 1 base from J, the gap between germline ends came to 9 bases. Germline assignment: CDR1 SGHNT and CDR2 YENEEA. The CDR3 is made up of 13 amino acids. The CDR3 loop is CASSPSSQETQYF. CDR3 DNA sequence: TGTGCCAGCAGTCCTTCGAGCCAAGAGACCCAGTACTTC.

The chain employs TRBV7-2 and TRBJ2-1, with D perhaps matching TRBD1 (5 bases). In germline, CDR1 is SGHTA, CDR2 FQGNSA. The CDR3 runs to 13 residues. Trimming removed 1 base at V and 5 bases at J, with 6 bases between. CDR3 sequence (DNA): TGTGCCAGCAGCTTAGGGACAAACAATGAGCAGTTCTTC. Translating it yields CASSLGTNNEQFF.

The chain joins TRBV5-1 to TRBJ2-5; perhaps TRBD1 as D (6 bases). Germline V gene data show CDR1 as SGHRS and CDR2 as YFSETQ. Trimming stripped 0 bases from V and 5 bases from J, with 17 bases between. CDR3 length: 16 amino acids. DNA for the CDR3: TGCGCCAGCAGCTTGGCTGGGGGCGCGATTAGCGAGACCCAGTACTTC. Residues: CASSLAGGAISETQYF.

The CDR3 loop is CASSLDRVSGTEAFF. The CDR3 region has the DNA TGTGCCAGCAGCTTAGACAGGGTATCGGGCACTGAAGCTTTCTTT. The rearrangement uses TRBV7-2 and TRBJ1-1, with D maybe TRBD1 (6 bases). The CDR3 totals 15 residues. Trimming removed 1 base from V and 4 bases from J, with 13 bases in between. Germline lookup yields CDR1 SGHTA and CDR2 FQGNSA.

The rearrangement links TRBV5-4 to TRBJ1-2; 8 nucleotides align to TRBD1. Losses at the gene ends were 5 bases for V and 6 bases for J; bases not matched to a gene: 9. The CDR3 runs to 14 residues. Per germline, CDR1 SGHNT and CDR2 YYREEE (reference sequence). CDR3: CASRAWYRGDGYTF. CDR3 bases: TGTGCCAGCAGAGCTTGGTACAGGGGGGATGGCTACACCTTC.

This chain links TRBV5-8 with TRBJ2-5; the D gene is possibly TRBD1 (5 bases). The CDR3 consists of 15 residues. Germline CDR1 reads SGHTS; CDR2 reads YDEGEE. V lost 3 bases and J lost 0, with 12 bases in between. This chain's CDR3 is CASSYSTGHQETQYF. The CDR3 region has the DNA TGTGCCAGCAGCTACTCTACAGGCCACCAAGAGACCCAGTACTTC.

V and J are TRBV5-4 and TRBJ1-1; 8 nucleotides line up with TRBD1. Trimming cost V 4 bases and J 2 bases; bases outside gene matches: 4. Germline CDR1 is SGHNT and CDR2 is YYREEE (reference sequence). The length of the CDR3 is 14 residues. The CDR3 protein is CASSIGQGNTEAFF. CDR3 nucleotide sequence: TGTGCCAGCAGCATTGGACAGGGAAACACTGAAGCTTTCTTT.

V is TRBV7-2 and J is TRBJ1-1, with no clear D. Germline V lookup: CDR1 SGHTA, CDR2 FQGNSA. Trimming shortened V by 3 bases and J by 3 bases, and 8 bases separated the two germline ends. CDR3 length: 13 amino acids. The CDR3 DNA reads as TGTGCCAGCAGCTTCTCCCCGGACACTGAAGCTTTCTTT. Translation: CASSFSPDTEAFF.

The chain joins TRBV7-2 to TRBJ2-6; D not certain. The CDR3 spans 14 residues. The germline V and J ends were trimmed by 6 bases and 1 base, with 7 bases remaining between them. Germline CDR1 is SGHTA and CDR2 is FQGNSA. CDR3 nucleotide sequence: TGTGCCAGCAGTAGAGCTTCTGGGGCCAACGTCCTGACTTTC. It encodes CASSRASGANVLTF.

In DNA form, the CDR3 reads TGTGCCAGCAGCCCGGCCAGGGGACAAACCACCGGGGAGCTGTTTTTT. Amino acid sequence: CASSPARGQTTGELFF. This chain links TRBV7-8 with TRBJ2-2, with D maybe TRBD1 (6 bases). Trimming pared 5 bases from V and 4 bases from J, leaving 17 bases between. Germline loops: CDR1 SGHVS, CDR2 FQNEAQ. There are 16 residues in the CDR3.

This clone was detected only once. This chain links TRBV30 with TRBJ2-2; D is possibly TRBD2 (5 bases). The CDR3 consists of 12 residues. Germline V lookup: CDR1 GTSNPN, CDR2 SVGIG (reference sequence). Trimming shortened V by 4 bases and J by 7 bases, and 10 bases separated the two germline ends. CDR3 DNA sequence: TGTGCCTGGACGGGGAGAGGCGGGGAGCTGTTTTTT. Translating it yields CAWTGRGGELFF.

The chain joins TRBV9 to TRBJ1-4; TRBD1 might be the D (5 bases). This CDR3 is 15 amino acids long. The V gene's germline CDR1 is SGDLS and CDR2 YYNGEE. Trimming pared 3 bases from V and 9 bases from J, leaving 18 bases between. The DNA of the CDR3 is TGTGCCAGCAGCGCAACCAGGGCGTTAGGTAAAAAACTGTTTTTT. Protein product: CASSATRALGKKLFF.

The chain recombines TRBV30 with TRBJ1-4, with D uncertain. V lost 5 bases and J lost 0, with 4 bases in between. Per germline, CDR1 GTSNPN and CDR2 SVGIG (reference sequence). CDR3 length equals 12 residues. Written as DNA, the CDR3 is TGTGCCTGGGCAGCAACTAATGAAAAACTGTTTTTT. Its protein product is CAWAATNEKLFF.

The CDR3 bases are TGTGCCAGTAGTATCGGGACAGAACGAGTGAACACTGAAGCTTTCTTT. Translating gives CASSIGTERVNTEAFF. The V and J genes are TRBV19 and TRBJ1-1; 7 nucleotides match TRBD1. V lost 3 bases, J lost 0 bases, and 7 bases stayed unmatched. Germline lookup yields CDR1 LNHDA and CDR2 SQIVND (reference sequence). The CDR3 contains 16 residues.

This clone appeared a few times. The V call is TRBV9, the J call TRBJ2-5, with 10 bases aligning to TRBD2. The CDR3 is 16 amino acids. The ends lost 0 bases at V and 4 bases at J; junction bases unmatched: 6. Germline V CDR1 and CDR2: SGDLS, YYNGEE. The CDR3 DNA reads as TGTGCCAGCAGCGTAGGGCCTAGCGGGGGTAGAGAGACCCAGTACTTC. Translation gives CASSVGPSGGRETQYF.

The DNA for the CDR3 is TGCGCCAGCAGCTTGGCCGGTCCTCGAAGTCATCCCTACTTC. Its translation is CASSLAGPRSHPYF. This rearrangement joins TRBV5-1 to TRBJ2-5; the D is unclear. V lost 0 bases and J 14 bases, leaving 20 bases between the germline ends. CDR1 is SGHRS, CDR2 YFSETQ, per germline. CDR3 size: 14 residues.

The V gene is TRBV11-2, the J gene TRBJ1-4; the match to TRBD1 covers 12 bases. The CDR3 runs 14 residues. V lost 5 bases, J lost 7 bases, and 2 bases stayed unmatched. Germline-derived CDR1 and CDR2 are SGHAT and FQNNGV. The CDR3 sequence: CASSRGQGAEKLFF. The CDR3 DNA follows: TGTGCCAGCAGCCGGGGACAGGGGGCTGAAAAACTGTTTTTT.

The V gene is TRBV5-1, the J gene TRBJ1-4, with no clear D. The CDR3 contains 16 residues. Deletions cut 1 base from V and 8 bases from J, with 18 bases between. The germline gives CDR1 SGHRS, CDR2 YFSETQ. The CDR3 loop reads CASSLSGRRAGEKLFF. The DNA for the CDR3 is TGCGCCAGCAGCTTGTCTGGCAGGAGGGCAGGAGAAAAACTGTTTTTT.

The chain carries TRBV29-1 and TRBJ2-2, with TRBD2 as a possible D gene (5 bases). CDR3 length: 15 amino acids. V gave up 1 base and J gave up 4 bases, with 13 bases separating them. CDR1 and CDR2 (germline): SQVTM, ANQGSEA. The CDR3 DNA follows: TGCAGCGTTGAAGGCCTGGGCGCGGGCACCGGGGAGCTGTTTTTT. Translation gives CSVEGLGAGTGELFF.

The chain is built from TRBV19 and TRBJ1-2; D is uncertain. The CDR3 runs 11 residues. The germline V gene has CDR1 LNHDA and CDR2 SQIVND (reference sequence). Trimming took 4 bases from V and 8 from J, leaving 8 bases between them. The CDR3 sequence: CASSTERGYTF. The CDR3 region has the DNA TGTGCCAGTAGTACTGAGCGGGGCTACACCTTC.